This T cell receptor (beta chain) is drawn from a study of vaccination effects on CD4 cells after COVID-19. Libraries were prepared by immunoSEQ multiplex PCR; TCRdb keeps only in-frame clonotypes and omits some of them. The sample lists tens of thousands of clones; approximately 80% were seen once. To note about this clone: Its antigen is still unknown.

V lost 4 bases and J lost 2, with 14 bases in between. The CDR3 totals 15 residues. CDR1 is SGHRS and CDR2 is YFSETQ in the germline V gene. Cells that had been cultured for less than 13 days were the source of isolated CD4+ T cells. The healthy vaccine recipients, who had no prior SARS-CoV-2 infection, showed negative nucleocapsid antibodies. The specimen comprised CD4+ T cells from PBMCs cultured without peptide, sampled before COVID-19 vaccination. This clonotype originated in a human donor who received a COVID-19 vaccine. The chain employs TRBV5-1 and TRBJ2-3, with D unresolved. For the CDR3, the DNA is TGCGCCAGCAGCCCGGATATAGGGAACACAGATACGCAGTATTTT. Residues: CASSPDIGNTDTQYF.